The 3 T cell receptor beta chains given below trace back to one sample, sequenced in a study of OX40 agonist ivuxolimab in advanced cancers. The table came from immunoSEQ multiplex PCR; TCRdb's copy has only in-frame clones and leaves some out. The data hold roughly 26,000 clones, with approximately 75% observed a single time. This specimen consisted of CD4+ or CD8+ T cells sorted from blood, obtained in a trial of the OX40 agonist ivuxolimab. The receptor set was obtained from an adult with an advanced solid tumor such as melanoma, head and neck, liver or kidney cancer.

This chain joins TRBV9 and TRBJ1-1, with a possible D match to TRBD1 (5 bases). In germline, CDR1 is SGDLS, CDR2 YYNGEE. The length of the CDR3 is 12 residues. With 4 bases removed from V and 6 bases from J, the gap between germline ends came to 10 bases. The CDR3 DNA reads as TGTGCCAGCAGCCCTTGGGGGGCTGAAGCTTTCTTT. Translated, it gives CASSPWGAEAFF.

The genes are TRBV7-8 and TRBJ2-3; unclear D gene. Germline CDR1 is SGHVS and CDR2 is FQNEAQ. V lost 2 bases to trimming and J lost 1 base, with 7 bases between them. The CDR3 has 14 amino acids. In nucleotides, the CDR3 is TGTGCCAGCAGCTTATACACGGGCACAGATACGCAGTATTTT. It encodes CASSLYTGTDTQYF. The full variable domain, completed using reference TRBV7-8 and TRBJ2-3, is GAGVSQSPRYKVAKRGQDVALRCDPISGHVSLFWYQQALGQGPEFLTYFQNEAQLDKSGLPSDRFFAERPEGSVSTLKIQRTQQEDSAVYLCASSLYTGTDTQYFGPGTRLTVL.

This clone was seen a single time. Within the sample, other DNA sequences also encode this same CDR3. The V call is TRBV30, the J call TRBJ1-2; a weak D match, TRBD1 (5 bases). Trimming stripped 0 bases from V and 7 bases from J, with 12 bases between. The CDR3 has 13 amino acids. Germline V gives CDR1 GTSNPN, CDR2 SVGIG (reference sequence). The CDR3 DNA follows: TGTGCCTGGAGTGTGGGGATGGGGGGTGGCTACACCTTC. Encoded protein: CAWSVGMGGGYTF.